Each of the 8 T cell receptor beta chains below was sequenced from the same sample in a study of T cells in women clearing cervical HPV infection. The data were produced by immunoSEQ multiplex PCR, yet TCRdb's version contains in-frame clones alone and is incomplete. This sample's clone table lists roughly 50,000 clones. Sequences were obtained from blood buffy coat. These receptors were collected from a woman aged 18-70 years with a cervical HPV16 infection that either progressed to CIN3+ or cleared (not recorded which).

A note on this clone: The read is 3 residues too short to cover the CDR3 end, so that end is filled in from the germline J gene. The chain links TRBV7-2 to TRBJ2-7; 8 bases map to TRBD2. Trimming cost V 2 bases and J 6 bases; bases outside gene matches: 6. CDR1 is SGHTA and CDR2 is FQGNSA in the germline V gene. The CDR3 contains 14 residues. CDR3 bases read: TGTGCCAGCAGCTTAAGGGGACTAGATTCCGAG. Amino acid sequence: CASSLRGLDSE. The entire CDR3 reads CASSLRGLDSEQYF.

Worth noting for this clone: With the read ending 3 residues before the CDR3 end, the germline J gene is used to fill in that end. The rearrangement links TRBV5-1 to TRBJ1-3, with 7 bases lining up with TRBD1. The germline CDR1 and CDR2 sequences are SGHRS and YFSETQ. V lost 5 bases and J lost 3; bases outside the gene matches: 8. The CDR3 covers 15 residues. The CDR3 spells CASRIEGAGGNTIYF. Incomplete CDR3 DNA: TGCGCCAGCAGAATCGAGGGGGCCGGTGGAAACACC. Full variable domain (missing parts from reference TRBV5-1 and TRBJ1-3): KAGVTQTPRYLIKTRGQQVTLSCSPISGHRSVSWYQQTPGQGLQFLFEYFSETQRNKGNFPGRFSGRQFSNSRSEMNVSTLELGDSALYLCASRIEGAGGNTIYFGEGSWLTVV.

In terms of frequency, this clone is medium-sized. Incomplete CDR3 DNA: TGTGCCAGCAGTGAAGCGGAAGGGACAGGAGGCAATGAG. Translation gives CASSEAEGTGGNE. The complete CDR3 reads CASSEAEGTGGNEQFF. The V and J genes are TRBV6-1 and TRBJ2-1; 8 positions agree with TRBD1. The read ends 3 residues early relative to the CDR3; the germline J gene fills the gap. CDR3 length: 16 amino acids. Trimming at V came to 0 bases and at J to 6 bases, leaving 7 bases not matched to a gene. Per germline, CDR1 MNHNS and CDR2 SASEGT.

Comments on this clone: The read ends 3 residues early relative to the CDR3; the germline J gene fills the gap. The chain uses TRBV19 and TRBJ2-7; 10 bases are a match to TRBD1. This CDR3 is built from 14 residues. Germline V gene data show CDR1 as LNHDA and CDR2 as SQIVND (reference sequence). The J segment lost 2 bases and the V segment lost 5 bases, leaving 3 bases of the junction unmatched. The DNA read from the CDR3 is TGTGCCAGTAGTCGGACAGGGGGAACCTACGAG. This gives the protein CASSRTGGTYE. The whole CDR3 region reads CASSRTGGTYEQYF.

As to this clone: The read comes to an end 3 residues before the CDR3 does, leaving the germline J gene to fill in the end. This chain connects TRBV30 to TRBJ1-4, with a possible D match to TRBD1 (6 bases). The CDR3 sequence is 14 residues long. Looked up from germline, CDR1 is GTSNPN and CDR2 is SVGIG (reference sequence). V was clipped by 2 bases and J by 6 bases, with 13 bases between them. The chain's CDR3 is CAWSHGGEDEKLFF. The covered CDR3 bases are TGTGCCTGGAGTCATGGGGGCGAGGATGAAAAA.

Partial CDR3 DNA: TGTGCCAGCAGCTTATCAGAGGGTACTGAA. Amino acids: CASSLSEGTE. The full CDR3 sequence reads CASSLSEGTEAFF. The J gene is TRBJ1-1, the V gene TRBV7-9, with no clear D. Sequencing ends 3 residues short of the CDR3 end; the germline J gene provides the rest. Germline-derived CDR1 and CDR2 are SEHNR and FQNEAQ (reference sequence). The length of the CDR3 is 13 residues. The V gene lost 2 bases and the J gene lost 5 bases, with 9 bases spanning the gap.

About this clone itself: The CDR3 is cut off 3 residues early in the read; its end comes from the germline J gene. The chain uses TRBV5-1 and TRBJ2-7, with D possibly matching TRBD2 (5 bases). Trimming cost V 2 bases and J 3 bases, with 12 bases left between them. CDR1 is SGHRS and CDR2 is YFSETQ in the germline V gene. The CDR3 length is 14 residues. The CDR3 reads CASSFSAGYYEQYF. The DNA read from the CDR3 is TGCGCCAGCAGCTTCTCGGCGGGCTACTACGAG.

A remark on this clone: From the germline J gene comes the end of the CDR3, since the read stops 3 residues before it. The chain recombines TRBV20-1 with TRBJ1-5; D call uncertain. The V gene's germline CDR1 is DFQATT and CDR2 SNEGSKA (reference sequence). The CDR3 spans 13 residues. Trimming cost V 1 base and J 2 bases, with 6 bases left between them. The covered CDR3 bases are TGCAGTGCTAGAGCCCGGGGCAATCAGCCC. It is translated as CSARARGNQP. The full-length CDR3 reads as CSARARGNQPQHF.